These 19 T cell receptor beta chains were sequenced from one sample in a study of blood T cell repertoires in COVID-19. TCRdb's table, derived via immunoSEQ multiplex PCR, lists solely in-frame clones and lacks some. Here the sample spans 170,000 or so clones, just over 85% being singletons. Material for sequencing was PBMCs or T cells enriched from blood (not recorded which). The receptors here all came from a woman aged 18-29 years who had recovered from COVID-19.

DNA for the CDR3: TGTGCCAGCAAACTGGACAGGGGGAACACTGAAGCTTTCTTT. This sequence encodes CASKLDRGNTEAFF. The rearrangement joins TRBV27 to TRBJ1-1; TRBD1 matches at 9 bases. Trimming removed 7 bases from V and 1 base from J; junction bases left unmatched: 4. The CDR3 contains 14 residues. Germline CDR1 reads MNHEY; CDR2 reads SMNVEV (reference sequence).

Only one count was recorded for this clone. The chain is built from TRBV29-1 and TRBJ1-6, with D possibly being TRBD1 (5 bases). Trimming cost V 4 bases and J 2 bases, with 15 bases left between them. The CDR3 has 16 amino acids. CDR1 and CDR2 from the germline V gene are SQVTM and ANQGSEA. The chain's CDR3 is CSVVIPRGTYNSPLHF. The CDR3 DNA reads TGCAGCGTTGTCATCCCCCGGGGGACCTATAATTCACCCCTCCACTTT.

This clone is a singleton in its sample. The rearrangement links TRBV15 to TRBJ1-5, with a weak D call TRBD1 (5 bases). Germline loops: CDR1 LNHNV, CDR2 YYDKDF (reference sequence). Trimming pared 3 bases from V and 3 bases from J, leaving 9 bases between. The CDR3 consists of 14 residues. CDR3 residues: CATSRGLNNQPQHF. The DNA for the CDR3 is TGTGCCACCAGCAGGGGGCTTAACAATCAGCCCCAGCATTTT.

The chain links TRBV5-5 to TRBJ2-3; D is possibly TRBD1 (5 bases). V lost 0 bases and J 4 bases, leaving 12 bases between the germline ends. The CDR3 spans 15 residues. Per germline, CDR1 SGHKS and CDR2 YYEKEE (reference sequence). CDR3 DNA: TGTGCCAGCAGCTTGGGGGCAGGGTCGGCAGATACGCAGTATTTT. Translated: CASSLGAGSADTQYF.

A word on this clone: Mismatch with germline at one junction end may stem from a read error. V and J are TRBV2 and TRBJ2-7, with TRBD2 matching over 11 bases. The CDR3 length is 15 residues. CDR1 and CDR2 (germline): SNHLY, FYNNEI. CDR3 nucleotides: TGTGCCAGCAGCGAAGGTTTAGCGGGAGGGAACGAGCAGTACTTC. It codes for CASSEGLAGGNEQYF.

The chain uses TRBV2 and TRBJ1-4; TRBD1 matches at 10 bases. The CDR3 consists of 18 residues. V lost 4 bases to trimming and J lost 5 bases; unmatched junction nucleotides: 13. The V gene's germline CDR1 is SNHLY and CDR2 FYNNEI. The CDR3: CASSGLGTGVQQNEKLFF. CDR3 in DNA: TGTGCCAGCAGTGGACTCGGGACAGGGGTGCAACAGAATGAAAAACTGTTTTTT.

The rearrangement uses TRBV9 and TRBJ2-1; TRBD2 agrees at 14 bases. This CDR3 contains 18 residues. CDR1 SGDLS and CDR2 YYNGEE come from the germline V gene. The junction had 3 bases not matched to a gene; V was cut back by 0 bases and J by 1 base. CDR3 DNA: TGTGCCAGCAGCGTAGTAGGGACTAGCGGGGGATCCTACAATGAGCAGTTCTTC. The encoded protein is CASSVVGTSGGSYNEQFF.

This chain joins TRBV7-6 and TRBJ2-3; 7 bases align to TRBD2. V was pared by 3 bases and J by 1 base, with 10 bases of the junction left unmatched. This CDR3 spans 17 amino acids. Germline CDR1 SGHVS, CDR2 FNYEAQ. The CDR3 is CASSLSFGLVGTDTQYF. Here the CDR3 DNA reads TGTGCCAGCAGCTTGAGCTTCGGACTAGTGGGCACAGATACGCAGTATTTT.

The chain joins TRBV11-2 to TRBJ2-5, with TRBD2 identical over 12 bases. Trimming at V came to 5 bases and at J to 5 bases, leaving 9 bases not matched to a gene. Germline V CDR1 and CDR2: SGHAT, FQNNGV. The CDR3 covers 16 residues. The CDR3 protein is CASSQSTSGGWETQYF. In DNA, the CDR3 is TGTGCCAGCAGCCAAAGTACTAGCGGGGGGTGGGAGACCCAGTACTTC.

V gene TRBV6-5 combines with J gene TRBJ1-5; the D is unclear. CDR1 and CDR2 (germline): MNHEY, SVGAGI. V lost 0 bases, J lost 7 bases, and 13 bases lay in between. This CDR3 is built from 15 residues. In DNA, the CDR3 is TGTGCCAGCAGTTACTCTATGCGGGCCAGGCAGCCCCAGCATTTT. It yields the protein CASSYSMRARQPQHF.

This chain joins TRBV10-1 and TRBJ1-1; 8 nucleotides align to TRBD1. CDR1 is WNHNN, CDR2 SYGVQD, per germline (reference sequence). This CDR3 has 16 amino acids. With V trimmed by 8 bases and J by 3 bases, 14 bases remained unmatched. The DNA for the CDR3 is TGCGCCAGCTTACAGGGGGGCCGCGCAAAGGACACTGAAGCTTTCTTT. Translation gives CASLQGGRAKDTEAFF.

CDR3 sequence (DNA): TGTGCCAGCAGCTTAGTTTCCCAGGCGGGAACCGGGGAGCTGTTTTTT. It is translated as CASSLVSQAGTGELFF. The chain employs TRBV7-2 and TRBJ2-2; the D gene is possibly TRBD2 (6 bases). This CDR3 has 16 residues. Trimming shortened V by 1 base and J by 5 bases, and 14 bases separated the two germline ends. The germline V gene encodes CDR1 SGHTA and CDR2 FQGNSA.

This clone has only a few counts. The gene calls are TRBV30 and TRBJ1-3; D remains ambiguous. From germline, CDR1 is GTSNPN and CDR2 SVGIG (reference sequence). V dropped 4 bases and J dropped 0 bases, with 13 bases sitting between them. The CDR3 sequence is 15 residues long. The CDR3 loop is CAWNLNGGSGNTIYF. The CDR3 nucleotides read TGTGCCTGGAACCTTAACGGAGGCTCTGGAAACACCATATATTTT.

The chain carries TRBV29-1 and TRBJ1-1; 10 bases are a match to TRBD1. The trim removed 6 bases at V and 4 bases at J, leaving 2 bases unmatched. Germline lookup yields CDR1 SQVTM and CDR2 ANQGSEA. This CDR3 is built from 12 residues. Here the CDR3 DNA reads TGCAGCGTCAGGACAGGGGGCACTGAAGCTTTCTTT. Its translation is CSVRTGGTEAFF.

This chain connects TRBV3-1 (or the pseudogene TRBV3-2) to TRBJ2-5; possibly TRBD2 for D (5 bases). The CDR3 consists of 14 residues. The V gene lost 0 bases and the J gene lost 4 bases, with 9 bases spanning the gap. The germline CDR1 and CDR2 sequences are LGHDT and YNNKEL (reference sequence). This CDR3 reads CASSQDPSGETQYF. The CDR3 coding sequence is TGTGCCAGCAGCCAAGATCCGAGCGGAGAGACCCAGTACTTC.

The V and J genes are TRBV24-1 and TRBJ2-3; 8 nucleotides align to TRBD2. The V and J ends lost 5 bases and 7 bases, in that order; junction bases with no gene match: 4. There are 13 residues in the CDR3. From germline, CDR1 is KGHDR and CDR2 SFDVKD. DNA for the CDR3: TGTGCCACCAGTGCCAGCGGGGGATATACGCAGTATTTT. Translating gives CATSASGGYTQYF.

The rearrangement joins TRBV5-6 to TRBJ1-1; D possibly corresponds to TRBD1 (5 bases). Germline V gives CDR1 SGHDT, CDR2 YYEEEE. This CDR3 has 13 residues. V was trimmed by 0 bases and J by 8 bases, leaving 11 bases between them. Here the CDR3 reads CASSLGGRMEAFF. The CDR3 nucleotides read TGTGCCAGCAGCTTGGGGGGCAGGATGGAAGCTTTCTTT.

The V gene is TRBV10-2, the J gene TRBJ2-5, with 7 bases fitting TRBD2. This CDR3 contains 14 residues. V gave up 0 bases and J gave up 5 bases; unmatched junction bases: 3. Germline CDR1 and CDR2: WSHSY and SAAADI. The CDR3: CASSESGEGETQYF. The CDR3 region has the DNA TGCGCCAGCAGTGAGTCGGGGGAGGGGGAGACCCAGTACTTC.

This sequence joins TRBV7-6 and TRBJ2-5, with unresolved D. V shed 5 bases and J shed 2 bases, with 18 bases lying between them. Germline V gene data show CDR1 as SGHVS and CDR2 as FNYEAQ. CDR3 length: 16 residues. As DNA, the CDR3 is TGTGCCAGCAGCCAAGGCCCCTCAGCGCTTCAAGAGACCCAGTACTTC. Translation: CASSQGPSALQETQYF. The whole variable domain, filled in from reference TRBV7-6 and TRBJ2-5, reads GAGVSQSPRYKVTKRGQDVALRCDPISGHVSLYWYRQALGQGPEFLTYFNYEAQQDKSGLPNDRFSAERPEGSISTLTIQRTEQRDSAMYRCASSQGPSALQETQYFGPGTRLLVL.